This TCR beta chain was sequenced in a study of blood T cell repertoires in COVID-19 (dated by TCRdb to 2018 to 2021). Background for the entire study: Collaborator samples came from the United States, Italy and Spain and covered acute and convalescent phases of COVID-19. The material from the prospective study consisted of cDNA or gDNA derived from T cells, B-cell-depleted T cells, or PBMCs. Subjects who had been exposed to COVID-19, were actively infected with it, or had recovered from it provided the deeply sampled blood TCRbeta repertoires that made up the dataset. The repertoires were released in a freely available public database meant as a resource for research on the immune response to SARS-CoV-2. The samples were drawn from the first 160 participants of the ongoing ImmuneRACE study and from some 1,300 subjects provided by 6 global collaborators. A de-identified subject ID, COVID-19 status, age in years and sex were almost always included in the sample metadata. Where HLA class I and class II types were available, the types were taken from metadata supplied by the sample provider, not from assay-based typing.

CDR1 and CDR2 are read off the germline V gene as MDHEN and SYDVKM. Including cysteine and phenylalanine, the CDR3 has 14 amino acids. Only CDR3 DNA remains: 42 bases, in frame from the first base. V loses 6 bases, J loses 3 bases, and the germline ends lie 12 bases apart. TCRbeta CDR3 regions were amplified from genomic DNA using the immunoSEQ Assay, a bias-controlled multiplex PCR. The original pipeline was this. Within the assay, amplification of reference gene primers was used to estimate how many nucleated cells each sample contained. To quantify the absolute abundance of each unique TCRbeta CDR3 rearrangement, sequence reads were collapsed and filtered. Productive Simpson clonality was computed per sample as the square root of Simpson's diversity index over productive rearrangements. In its TCRdb copy, this immuneACCESS table keeps in-frame sequences only and misses some clones. Where compared with another copy, unresolved V genes explain less than half of these, and the others have no known cause. That table is the source of V, J and clone size, and D and trimming were worked out from the DNA. The sample contains 150,000 or so clones, approximately 81% of them found a single time. The ten largest clones take up roughly 3% of the sample.

About this clone: Its antigen is not yet known. No base quality values were provided; no much bigger clone lies one nucleotide off.

Whole blood was collected in K2EDTA tubes by collaborating institutions according to the institutions' own protocols. For TCRbeta analysis, collaborators shipped samples in one of three forms: frozen whole blood, isolated PBMCs, or DNA extracted from either of those sample types. The investigation overall reported the following: Clinical and demographic metadata were provided uncurated, with the amount varying by source and participant.

This receptor was obtained from a human donor with acute or convalescent COVID-19. The donor label of this sample is uncertain. The sequenced sample was peripheral blood. The sequence is built from TRBV28 and TRBJ1-5; a weak D assignment points to TRBD1 (6 bases agree). The nucleotides are TGTGCCAGCAGGGGGCGGGGGCTCAATCAGCCCCAGCATTTT. Translated, this gives CASRGRGLNQPQHF. This CDR3, with the reference TRBV28 and TRBJ1-5 proteins standing in past its ends, gives the full variable domain DVKVTQSSRYLVKRTGEKVFLECVQDMDHENMFWYRQDPGLGLRLIYFSYDVKMKEKGDIPEGYSVSREKKERFSLILESASTNQTSMYLCASRGRGLNQPQHFGDGTRLSIL.